What follows describes a single T cell receptor (beta chain). Antigen specificity is unknown. At one boundary the junction diverges from the germline segment, which might be a read error. The sample is drawn from a study of molecular identifiers for immune sequencing clone quantification. Study-wide findings and caveats: For effector cells, clones above 20 RNA copies held over 99% of molecules; for naive cells, under 1%.

TCRdb processed the PCR reads anew with MiXCR; each CDR3 protein has one entry. Here the sample spans around 460,000 distinct CDR3 sequences, 25% being singletons. CDR1 MDHEN and CDR2 SYDVKM come from the germline V gene. The CDR3 has 15 amino acids. The gene calls are TRBV28 and TRBJ2-6; D is perhaps TRBD1 (5 bases). The sequence was obtained from a human donor in good health. Some libraries in this study had Jurkat cell RNA spiked in. Sequencing used naive CD8+ T cells from blood, with Jurkat cell RNA spiked in. Subset noted: FACS-sorted CD8+CD4-CCR7+CD45RA+ naive T cells. DNA for the CDR3: TGTGCCATCAGTTCCAGGGTCTCTGGGGCCAACGTCCTGACTTTC. It yields the protein CAISSRVSGANVLTF.